This T cell receptor (beta chain) was identified in a study of T cell responses to AZD1222 COVID-19 vaccine. In its sample, this clone was seen once. Only in-frame clones appear in the TCRdb table, and some are missing; sequencing was by immunoSEQ multiplex PCR. This sample has 80,000 to 90,000 clones; around 90% occur once, and the top ten carry 5% to 5.5%. Germline V gene lookup returns CDR1 MDHEN and CDR2 SYDVKM. The germline V and J ends were trimmed by 7 bases and 5 bases, with 11 bases remaining between them. The length of the CDR3 is 12 residues. The receptor's source is an adult in good health. The material sequenced was peripheral blood, taken on day 0 of AZD1222 vaccination. J is TRBJ1-1 and V is TRBV28; D not resolved. The CDR3 DNA reads TGTGCCAGCAAGTTTGCTAGGACTGAAGCTTTCTTT. Protein product: CASKFARTEAFF.